Below are 2 T cell receptor beta chains sequenced from a single sample in a study of shared clonotypes between healthy human individuals. Data came from immunoSEQ multiplex PCR; TCRdb stores just in-frame clones and leaves some out. The data hold around 700,000 clones, with 92% observed a single time. Positively selected for CCR7, the CD45RO-negative cells used as naive CD8 cells excluded terminally differentiated effector memory CD45RA+ cells. Material: naive CD8+ T cells sorted from blood. The receptors here all came from a man younger than 40 in good health.

The V and J genes are TRBV9 and TRBJ2-1, with TRBD2 identical over 12 bases. V trimming: 6 bases; J trimming: 9 bases; junction bases outside the gene matches: 10. CDR1 is SGDLS, CDR2 YYNGEE, per germline. The CDR3 is 15 amino acids. For the CDR3, the DNA is TGTGCCAGCACGATTAGACTAGCGGGAGATGGTGAGCAGTTCTTC. Translation gives CASTIRLAGDGEQFF.

The V and J genes are TRBV4-1 and TRBJ2-5; D uncertain. Germline V CDR1 and CDR2: MGHRA, YSYEKL. The CDR3 contains 13 residues. The V and J ends lost 0 bases and 5 bases respectively, with 7 bases between them. In DNA, the CDR3 is TGCGCCAGCAGCCAAGATTTAGTGGAGACCCAGTACTTC. It encodes CASSQDLVETQYF.